The present TCR beta chain was sequenced within a study of T cell repertoires in cytomegalovirus infection. About the research overall: Researchers turned to recently identified HLA-C-restricted CMV epitopes as well as well-studied HLA-B-restricted ones. Public TCR beta signatures indicated both CMV infection and matching HLA type.

The sample holds a few counts of this clonotype. The antigen remains undetermined. From germline, CDR1 is SGHDN and CDR2 FVKESK. The CDR3 loop spans 14 amino acids. The germline V and J ends were trimmed by 3 bases and 4 bases, with 12 bases remaining between them. TCRdb analysed the reads with MiXCR anew, one entry per CDR3 protein. The sample includes some 900,000 distinct CDR3 sequences, 32% of them seen just once. Findings and caveats of the study: Dominating the ex vivo response were TCR beta clonotypes that were CMV-specific and HLA-C-restricted. Carriers of CMV plus the relevant HLA were identified by cumulative public TCR beta family frequency.

This TCR was sampled from a human donor in good health (CMV status not recorded). Some clones in this sample may be carry-over from other donors' samples. Material: cultured CD8+ T cells from PBMCs, obtained from culture after CMV antigen stimulation. The chain links TRBV14 to TRBJ1-2; D gene uncertain. The CDR3 DNA sequence: TGTGCCAGCAGCCAGGCAACAGTTGGCTATGGCTACACCTTC. Translating gives CASSQATVGYGYTF.